One sample yielded the 3 T cell receptor beta chains listed below, sequenced in a study of OX40 agonist ivuxolimab in advanced cancers. TCRdb's table, derived via immunoSEQ multiplex PCR, lists solely in-frame clones and lacks some. The table includes tens of thousands of clones, about 86% detected once. This specimen was CD4+ or CD8+ T cells sorted from blood, taken in a trial of the OX40 agonist ivuxolimab. The receptors come from an adult with an advanced solid tumor such as melanoma, head and neck, liver or kidney cancer.

This clone was recorded a few times. The V gene is TRBV27, the J gene TRBJ1-2, with D tentatively TRBD1 (5 bases). CDR1 and CDR2 from the germline V gene are MNHEY and SMNVEV (reference sequence). The CDR3 length is 15 residues. Deletions cut 7 bases from V and 7 bases from J, with 22 bases between. This CDR3 reads CASTSVGGVLGGYTF. CDR3 DNA: TGTGCCAGCACCTCGGTGGGGGGGGTGTTGGGTGGCTACACCTTC.

This clone occurred a few times. V and J are TRBV7-9 and TRBJ2-7, with 7 bases lining up with TRBD2. The germline V gene has CDR1 SEHNR and CDR2 FQNEAQ (reference sequence). J was trimmed by 2 bases and V by 5 bases; bases with no gene match: 15. There are 17 residues in the CDR3. The CDR3 region has the DNA TGTGCCAGCAGCCCCAGCCGGGGGGAAACTTTTACCTACGAGCAGTACTTC. This sequence encodes CASSPSRGETFTYEQYF.

This sequence joins TRBV7-8 and TRBJ2-4; D is uncertain. Germline CDR1 and CDR2: SGHVS and FQNEAQ. V was clipped by 1 base and J by 6 bases, with 1 base between them. The CDR3 is made up of 11 amino acids. CDR3 sequence reads: CASSLGNIQYF. CDR3 in DNA: TGTGCCAGCAGCTTAGGAAACATTCAGTACTTC.